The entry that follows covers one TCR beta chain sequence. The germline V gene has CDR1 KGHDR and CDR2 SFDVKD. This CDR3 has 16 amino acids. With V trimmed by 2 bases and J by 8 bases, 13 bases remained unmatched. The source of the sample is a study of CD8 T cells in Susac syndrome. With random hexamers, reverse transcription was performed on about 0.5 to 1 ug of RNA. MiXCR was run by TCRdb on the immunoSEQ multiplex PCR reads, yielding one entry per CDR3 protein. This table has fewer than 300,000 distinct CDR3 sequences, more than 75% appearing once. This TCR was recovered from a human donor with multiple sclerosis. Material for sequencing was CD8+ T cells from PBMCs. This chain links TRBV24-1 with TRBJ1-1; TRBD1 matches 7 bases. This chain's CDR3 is CATSDSRDSGPPEAFF. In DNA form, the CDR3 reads TGTGCCACCAGTGATTCCCGGGACAGTGGACCTCCAGAAGCTTTCTTT.